Described below is a single T cell receptor beta chain sequence and its context. Its antigen is not known. The CDR3 contains 16 residues. CDR1 and CDR2 from the germline V gene are KGHDR and SFDVKD. The germline V and J ends were trimmed by 3 bases and 2 bases, with 14 bases remaining between them. The data belong to a study of identical twins. Study findings and constraints: Weaker excess sharing between twins was seen in beta out-of-frame sequences. Reduced insertions were recorded for abundant cord blood beta clonotypes, with no such pattern in memory repertoires. Modelling underestimated the level of out-of-frame TCR alpha sharing observed in monozygotic twins.

MiXCR, run by TCRdb on the 5' RACE reads, gives a single entry per CDR3 protein. Of approximately 1.8 million distinct CDR3 sequences in the sample, less than 35% were seen once. V is TRBV24-1 and J is TRBJ2-3; maybe TRBD1 (6 bases). This TCR came from a newborn girl in good health. The specimen sequenced was cord blood. The CDR3 reads CATSDPQGFHTDTQYF. CDR3 sequence (DNA): TGTGCCACCAGTGATCCTCAGGGGTTTCACACAGATACGCAGTATTTT.